This passage covers 22 T cell receptor beta chains from one sample sequenced in a study of control samples from healthy donors and cancer patients. The data were produced by immunoSEQ multiplex PCR, yet TCRdb's version contains in-frame clones alone and is incomplete. The data show 100,000 to 150,000 clones, with about nine tenths seen just once and approximately 2.2% held by the top ten. The sequenced material came from blood. These receptors were obtained from a woman between 45 and 65 years old in good health.

This clone was seen a single time. The chain employs TRBV5-1 and TRBJ1-5; 8 bases agree with TRBD1. Trimming took 0 bases from V and 7 from J; bases not matched to a gene: 6. From germline, CDR1 is SGHRS and CDR2 YFSETQ. This CDR3 region has 15 residues. CDR3 in amino acids: CASSLEGQAHQPQHF. The CDR3 nucleotides read TGCGCCAGCAGCTTGGAGGGACAGGCGCACCAGCCCCAGCATTTT.

This clone showed up just once. The CDR3 DNA reads as TGCGCCAGCAGCATTGGTGAGGGGGATCAGCCCCAGCATTTT. It translates to CASSIGEGDQPQHF. The rearrangement joins TRBV5-1 to TRBJ1-5; D may be TRBD1 (6 bases). Per germline, CDR1 SGHRS and CDR2 YFSETQ. CDR3 length equals 14 residues. Trimming removed 4 bases at V and 5 bases at J, with 13 bases between.

CDR3 in amino acids: CASSKRPSGTAGELFF. CDR3 bases: TGTGCCAGCAGCAAACGCCCCTCGGGGACGGCCGGGGAGCTGTTTTTT. This chain joins TRBV28 and TRBJ2-2, with D possibly being TRBD1 or TRBD2 (5 bases each). Trimming removed 6 bases from V and 6 bases from J, with 20 bases in between. Germline V CDR1 and CDR2: MDHEN, SYDVKM. CDR3 length: 16 residues.

This chain links TRBV3-1 (or the pseudogene TRBV3-2) with TRBJ2-5; a weak D match, TRBD2 (6 bases). This CDR3 has 14 residues. CDR1 is LGHDT, CDR2 YNNKEL, per germline (reference sequence). V shed 4 bases and J shed 5 bases, with 14 bases lying between them. Written as DNA, the CDR3 is TGTGCCAGCAGCCTGCGGGGCCCTAGGGAGACCCAGTACTTC. As protein: CASSLRGPRETQYF.

The chain recombines TRBV19 with TRBJ2-1; 8 positions match TRBD2. Germline values: CDR1 LNHDA, CDR2 SQIVND (reference sequence). The CDR3 sequence is 14 residues long. After removal of 1 base from V and 6 bases from J, the junction contained 2 bases not matched to a gene. DNA for the CDR3: TGTGCCAGTAGTATAGCGGGAGGGTTCAATGAGCAGTTCTTC. Protein sequence: CASSIAGGFNEQFF. The whole variable domain, filled in from reference TRBV19 and TRBJ2-1, reads DGGITQSPKYLFRKEGQNVTLSCEQNLNHDAMYWYRQDPGQGLRLIYYSQIVNDFQKGDIAEGYSVSREKKESFPLTVTSAQKNPTAFYLCASSIAGGFNEQFFGPGTRLTVL.

The V call is TRBV10-2, the J call TRBJ2-1; a weak D match, TRBD2 (6 bases). Trimming took off 0 bases at V and 7 bases at J, with 16 bases between the two ends. Germline assignment: CDR1 WSHSY and CDR2 SAAADI. The CDR3 sequence is 16 residues long. CDR3 coding DNA: TGCGCCAGCAGTGAGTCGGGACTCACTCTACTAAATGAGCAGTTCTTC. Its translation: CASSESGLTLLNEQFF.

This rearrangement joins TRBV13 to TRBJ2-1, with a weak D call TRBD2 (7 bases). The CDR3 spans 14 residues. Looked up from germline, CDR1 is PRHDT and CDR2 is FYEKMQ (reference sequence). Trimming took off 5 bases at V and 8 bases at J, with 16 bases between the two ends. The chain's CDR3 is CASSRGGGLDEQFF. In DNA form, the CDR3 reads TGTGCCAGCAGCCGAGGGGGGGGGCTGGATGAGCAGTTCTTC.

V and J are TRBV4-1 and TRBJ1-1; TRBD1 matches at 8 bases. The germline gives CDR1 MGHRA, CDR2 YSYEKL. V was pared by 0 bases and J by 9 bases, with 6 bases of the junction left unmatched. This CDR3 contains 14 residues. The CDR3 DNA sequence: TGCGCCAGCAGCCAAGATCTCCGGACAGGGAAAGCTTTCTTT. The encoded protein is CASSQDLRTGKAFF.

The chain couples TRBV19 to TRBJ1-5; D unclear. The CDR3 totals 14 residues. The V gene lost 6 bases and the J gene lost 0 bases, with 9 bases spanning the gap. Per the germline V gene, CDR1 is LNHDA and CDR2 is SQIVND (reference sequence). CDR3 bases: TGTGCCAGTAGAGAGACTTATAGCAATCAGCCCCAGCATTTT. Protein product: CASRETYSNQPQHF.

The CDR3 spells CAWSGGGGEKLFF. CDR3 DNA: TGTGCCTGGAGTGGGGGAGGTGGTGAAAAACTGTTTTTT. V is TRBV30 and J is TRBJ1-4, with D hard to call. Germline lookup yields CDR1 GTSNPN and CDR2 SVGIG (reference sequence). The CDR3 loop spans 13 amino acids. V was pared by 1 base and J by 7 bases, with 10 bases between.

The rearrangement links TRBV19 to TRBJ1-5; no clear D gene. The CDR3 has 15 amino acids. Germline CDR1 is LNHDA and CDR2 is SQIVND (reference sequence). Trimming pared 2 bases from V and 1 base from J, leaving 9 bases between. CDR3 loop: CASSITALSNQPQHF. CDR3 in DNA: TGTGCCAGTAGTATAACAGCCCTAAGCAATCAGCCCCAGCATTTT.

The V gene is TRBV28, the J gene TRBJ1-2, with no clear D. The CDR3 is made up of 13 amino acids. Germline V gives CDR1 MDHEN, CDR2 SYDVKM. Trimming removed 4 bases at V and 4 bases at J, with 10 bases between. The CDR3 loop reads CASSYVRPYGYTF. DNA of the CDR3: TGTGCCAGCAGTTACGTCAGGCCCTATGGCTACACCTTC.

The rearrangement links TRBV6-5 to TRBJ1-6; 9 bases fit TRBD1. Germline V gene lookup returns CDR1 MNHEY and CDR2 SVGAGI. V lost 6 bases to trimming and J lost 6 bases; unmatched junction nucleotides: 3. CDR3 length: 14 residues. CDR3 DNA: TGTGCCAGCAGGGGACAGGGTCCTAATTCACCCCTCCACTTT. As protein: CASRGQGPNSPLHF.

The V gene is TRBV5-6, the J gene TRBJ2-2, with 7 bases matching TRBD1. The CDR3 is made up of 15 amino acids. Germline CDR1 and CDR2: SGHDT and YYEEEE. V shed 0 bases, J shed 3 bases, and the junction held 2 bases outside the gene matches. CDR3 region: CASSLGGGDTGELFF. The CDR3 nucleotides are TGTGCCAGCAGCTTGGGAGGGGGCGACACCGGGGAGCTGTTTTTT. The variable domain in full, completed from reference TRBV5-6 and TRBJ2-2, reads DAGVTQSPTHLIKTRGQQVTLRCSPKSGHDTVSWYQQALGQGPQFIFQYYEEEERQRGNFPDRFSGHQFPNYSSELNVNALLLGDSALYLCASSLGGGDTGELFFGEGSRLTVL.

The chain carries TRBV30 and TRBJ2-1, with TRBD2 matching 9 bases. V shed 2 bases, J shed 2 bases, and the junction held 1 base outside the gene matches. The CDR3 runs 14 residues. Germline-derived CDR1 and CDR2 are GTSNPN and SVGIG (reference sequence). CDR3: CAWSSGRTYNEQFF. CDR3 in DNA: TGTGCCTGGAGTAGCGGGAGGACCTACAATGAGCAGTTCTTC.

The genes are TRBV28 and TRBJ2-5; TRBD2 is a possible D gene (5 bases). Trimming removed 7 bases at V and 5 bases at J, with 14 bases between. The CDR3 has 13 amino acids. Germline CDR1 MDHEN, CDR2 SYDVKM. CDR3 loop: CASTPDSDETQYF. Written as DNA, the CDR3 is TGTGCCAGCACCCCCGATAGCGATGAGACCCAGTACTTC.

The rearrangement uses TRBV28 and TRBJ2-7; D is ambiguous. The CDR3 has 14 amino acids. Trimming took off 6 bases at V and 10 bases at J, with 22 bases between the two ends. Germline CDR1 reads MDHEN; CDR2 reads SYDVKM. CDR3 residues: CASRHTNSVSGQYF. CDR3 DNA: TGTGCCAGCAGACACACCAATTCAGTGTCGGGTCAGTACTTC.

The chain has TRBV28 and TRBJ1-1, with a tentative D call TRBD1 (5 bases). Trimming left V 5 bases short and J 10 bases short, with 8 bases between. Germline CDR1 reads MDHEN; CDR2 reads SYDVKM. The CDR3 has 10 residues. CDR3 loop: CASSAGGAFF. Here the CDR3 DNA reads TGTGCCAGCAGTGCTGGGGGAGCTTTCTTT.

The chain employs TRBV5-6 and TRBJ2-3; 7 bases agree with TRBD2. With 3 bases clipped from V and 1 base from J, the junction kept 8 bases outside the gene matches. The CDR3 is 16 residues long. CDR1 SGHDT and CDR2 YYEEEE come from the germline V gene. The DNA for the CDR3 is TGTGCCAGCAGCTCCGGTCGGGACTACCGCACAGATACGCAGTATTTT. It is translated as CASSSGRDYRTDTQYF.

The V call is TRBV28, the J call TRBJ1-5, with TRBD1 matching 7 bases. CDR3 size: 15 residues. Trimming at V came to 5 bases and at J to 0 bases, leaving 4 bases not matched to a gene. Germline-derived CDR1 and CDR2 are MDHEN and SYDVKM. CDR3 protein: CASSTGDYSNQPQHF. The CDR3 bases are TGTGCCAGCAGTACAGGGGATTATAGCAATCAGCCCCAGCATTTT.

V and J are TRBV5-4 and TRBJ2-2; 7 nucleotides match TRBD2. Germline V lookup: CDR1 SGHNT, CDR2 YYREEE (reference sequence). The V and J ends lost 4 bases and 1 base, in that order; junction bases with no gene match: 7. The CDR3 is 16 residues long. The CDR3 DNA sequence: TGTGCCAGCAGCCCCCGGGGGGACCTGAACACCGGGGAGCTGTTTTTT. It codes for CASSPRGDLNTGELFF.

The chain uses TRBV5-4 and TRBJ1-6; D not certain. V lost 4 bases, J lost 6 bases, and 14 bases lay in between. The germline V gene has CDR1 SGHNT and CDR2 YYREEE (reference sequence). The CDR3 is made up of 15 amino acids. The CDR3 reads CASSQDASRNSPLHF. In DNA, the CDR3 is TGTGCCAGCAGCCAGGACGCCTCGCGTAATTCACCCCTCCACTTT.